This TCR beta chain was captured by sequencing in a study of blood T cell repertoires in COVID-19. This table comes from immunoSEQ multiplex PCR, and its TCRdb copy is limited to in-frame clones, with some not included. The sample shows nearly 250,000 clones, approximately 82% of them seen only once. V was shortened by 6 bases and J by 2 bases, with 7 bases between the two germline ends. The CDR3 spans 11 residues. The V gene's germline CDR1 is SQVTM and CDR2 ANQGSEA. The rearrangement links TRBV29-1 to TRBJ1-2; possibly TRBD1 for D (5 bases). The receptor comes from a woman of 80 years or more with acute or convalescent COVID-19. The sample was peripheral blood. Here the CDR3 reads CSVDRNYGYTF. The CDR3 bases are TGCAGCGTCGACAGAAACTATGGCTACACCTTC.